The T cell receptor beta chain described here comes from a study of blood T cell repertoires in COVID-19. Study background: Samples representing acute and convalescent COVID-19 were sourced from the United States, Italy and Spain. PBMCs, B-cell-depleted T cells, or T cells provided the cDNA or gDNA that made up the material.

How the authors handled the data: Amplification with reference gene primers provided the estimates of nucleated cell counts. This table comes from immunoSEQ multiplex PCR, and its TCRdb copy is limited to in-frame clones, with some not included. The V and J calls and the clone size are those of that table, but D and trimming were determined from the DNA. The sample has about 63,000 clones; about 86% are singletons. The TCR was taken from a human donor in a cohort sampled during active COVID-19. Sequencing used peripheral blood.

The CDR3 region is CASSLGQAIQNIQYF. The CDR3 DNA is TGTGCCAGCAGCTTAGGGCAGGCTATCCAAAACATTCAGTACTTC. This rearrangement joins TRBV7-8 to TRBJ2-4; D unresolved. The CDR3 contains 15 residues. Between the trimmed V and J ends, which lost 1 base and 5 bases, there was a span of 12 bases. Looked up from germline, CDR1 is SGHVS and CDR2 is FQNEAQ.